The 4 T cell receptor beta chains reported below all come from one sample, sequenced in a study of patients and donors after allogeneic stem cell transplantation. TCRdb reprocessed the RT-PCR reads with MiXCR, giving one entry per CDR3 protein. In the table there are about 150,000 distinct CDR3 sequences, about 24% of which are singletons. The sequencing input was blood, either unsorted or a sorted T cell fraction (not recorded which). The receptors derive from a human donor who was either an allogeneic HSCT recipient or a stem cell or donor lymphocyte infusion donor (not recorded which). It is not recorded whose cells these are; they may come from a transplant donor.

The table lists this clonotype with many counts. The chain carries TRBV7-9 and TRBJ1-3; possibly TRBD1 for D (6 bases). Trimming took off 5 bases at V and 0 bases at J, with 11 bases between the two ends. The V gene's germline CDR1 is SEHNR and CDR2 FQNEAQ (reference sequence). This CDR3 has 15 amino acids. As DNA, the CDR3 is TGTGCCAGCAGCCGAATGGACAGCTCTGGAAACACCATATATTTT. Protein: CASSRMDSSGNTIYF.

This clonotype was counted a few times. The V gene is TRBV10-3, the J gene TRBJ2-5; the D is unclear. CDR1 and CDR2 (germline): ENHRY, SYGVKD. Trimming removed 3 bases from V and 0 bases from J, with 11 bases in between. The CDR3 is 15 residues long. The CDR3 DNA is TGTGCCATCAGTGATTTAGGGTCTTACCAAGAGACCCAGTACTTC. As protein: CAISDLGSYQETQYF.

The genes are TRBV12-3 or TRBV12-4 and TRBJ1-3, with TRBD1 as a possible D gene (6 bases). V was pared by 6 bases and J by 0 bases, with 12 bases between. The length of the CDR3 is 15 residues. The CDR3 loop reads CASSLDSTSGNTIYF. For the CDR3, the DNA is TGTGCCAGCAGCTTGGACAGTACCTCTGGAAACACCATATATTTT.

The chain couples TRBV20-1 to TRBJ1-1, with D perhaps matching TRBD1 (5 bases). Trimming cost V 2 bases and J 4 bases, with 8 bases left between them. CDR1 and CDR2 from the germline V gene are DFQATT and SNEGSKA (reference sequence). CDR3 length equals 12 residues. In DNA, the CDR3 is TGCAGTGCTAGACAGGGACCCACTGAAGCTTTCTTT. The encoded protein is CSARQGPTEAFF.